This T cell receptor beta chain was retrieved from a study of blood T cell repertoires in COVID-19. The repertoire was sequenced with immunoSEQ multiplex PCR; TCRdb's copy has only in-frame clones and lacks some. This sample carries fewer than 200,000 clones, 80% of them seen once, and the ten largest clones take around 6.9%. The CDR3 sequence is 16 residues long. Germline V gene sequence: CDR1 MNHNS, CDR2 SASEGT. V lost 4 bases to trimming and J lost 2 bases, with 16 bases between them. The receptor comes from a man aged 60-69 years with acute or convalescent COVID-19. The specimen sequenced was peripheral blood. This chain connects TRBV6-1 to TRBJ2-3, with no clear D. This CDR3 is CASSVQIRSYTDTQYF. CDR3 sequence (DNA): TGTGCCAGCAGTGTACAAATACGTAGCTACACAGATACGCAGTATTTT.